What follows describes a single TCR beta chain. The data were produced by immunoSEQ multiplex PCR, yet TCRdb's version contains in-frame clones alone and is incomplete. Of about 310,000 clones listed, roughly 87% were seen once; the top ten hold approximately 9%. Each participant's cohort was designated according to participant-reported clinical history. These data are taken from a study of blood T cell repertoires in COVID-19. This clonotype was sampled from a woman between 18 and 29 years old who had recovered from COVID-19. The sequenced sample was PBMCs or T cells enriched from blood (not recorded which).

The CDR3 region is CASRPGTGASGYTF. Here the CDR3 DNA reads TGTGCCAGCAGACCTGGGACAGGTGCGAGTGGCTACACCTTC. The chain recombines TRBV2 with TRBJ1-2, with TRBD1 matching over 8 bases. The CDR3 has 14 amino acids. Per the germline V gene, CDR1 is SNHLY and CDR2 is FYNNEI. The V and J ends lost 6 bases and 7 bases, in that order; junction bases with no gene match: 10.